This T cell receptor beta chain was sequenced during a study of post-analysis software for immune sequencing data. Overall study results and limits: About five TRBV segments occurring more often in patients than controls included TRBV5-6, TRBV5-1 and TRBV20-1. Significantly decreased normalized Chao1 diversity was recorded for multiple sclerosis patients relative to controls.

This CDR3 comprises 15 residues. CDR1 is DFQATT, CDR2 SNEGSKA, per germline (reference sequence). V was shortened by 1 base and J by 1 base, with 13 bases between the two germline ends. Sequencing libraries made from TCR beta cDNA carried unique molecular identifiers. Out of 1 to 10 million T cells, 470,000 or so cDNA molecules were generated. TCRdb re-derived calls from the PCR reads in MiXCR, one entry per CDR3 protein. This sample carries under 900,000 distinct CDR3 sequences, roughly 50% of them seen once, and the ten largest clones take approximately 4.5%. To note about this clonotype: Its antigen is as yet unknown.

This TCR came from a girl aged 10 to 17 with multiple sclerosis. This sequence joins TRBV20-1 and TRBJ1-1; D is uncertain. Sequencing was performed on blood. The CDR3: CSARVSMAGNTEAFF. The CDR3 nucleotides are TGCAGTGCTAGAGTTTCTATGGCCGGGAACACTGAAGCTTTCTTT.